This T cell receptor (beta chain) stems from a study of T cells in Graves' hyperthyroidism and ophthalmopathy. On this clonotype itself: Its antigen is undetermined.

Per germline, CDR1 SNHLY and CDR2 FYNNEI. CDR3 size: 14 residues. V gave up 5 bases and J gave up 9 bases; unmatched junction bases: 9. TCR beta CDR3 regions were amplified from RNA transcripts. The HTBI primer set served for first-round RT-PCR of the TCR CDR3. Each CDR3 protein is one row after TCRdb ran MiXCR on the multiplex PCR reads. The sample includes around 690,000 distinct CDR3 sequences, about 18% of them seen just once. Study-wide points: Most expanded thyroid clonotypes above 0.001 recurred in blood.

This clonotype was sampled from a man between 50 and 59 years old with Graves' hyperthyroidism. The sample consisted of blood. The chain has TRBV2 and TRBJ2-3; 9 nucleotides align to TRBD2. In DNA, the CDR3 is TGTGCCAGCAGTAGAGCGGGAGGAGTAACGACGCAGTATTTT. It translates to CASSRAGGVTTQYF.